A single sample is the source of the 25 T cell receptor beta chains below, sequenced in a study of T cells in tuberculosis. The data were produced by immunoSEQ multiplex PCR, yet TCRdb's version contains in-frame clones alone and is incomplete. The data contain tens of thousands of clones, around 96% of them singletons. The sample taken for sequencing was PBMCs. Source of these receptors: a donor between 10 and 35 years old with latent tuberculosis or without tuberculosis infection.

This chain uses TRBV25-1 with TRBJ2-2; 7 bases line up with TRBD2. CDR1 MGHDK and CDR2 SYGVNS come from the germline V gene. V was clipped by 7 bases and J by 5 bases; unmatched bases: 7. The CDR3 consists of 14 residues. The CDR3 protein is CASTGREGTGELFF. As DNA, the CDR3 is TGTGCCAGCACCGGCAGGGAGGGAACCGGGGAGCTGTTTTTT.

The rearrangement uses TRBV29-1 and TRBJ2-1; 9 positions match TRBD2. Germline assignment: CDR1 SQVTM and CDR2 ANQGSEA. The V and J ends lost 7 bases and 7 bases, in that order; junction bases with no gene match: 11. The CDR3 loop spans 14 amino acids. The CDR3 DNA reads TGCAGCGCTCTCGTAGCGGGGGTGGGGAATGAGCAGTTCTTC. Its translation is CSALVAGVGNEQFF.

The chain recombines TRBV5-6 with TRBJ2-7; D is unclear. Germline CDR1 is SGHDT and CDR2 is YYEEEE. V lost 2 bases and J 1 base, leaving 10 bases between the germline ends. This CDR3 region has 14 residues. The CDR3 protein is CASSFRFVSYEQYF. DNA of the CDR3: TGTGCCAGCAGCTTCCGGTTCGTTTCCTACGAGCAGTACTTC. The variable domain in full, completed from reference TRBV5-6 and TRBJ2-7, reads DAGVTQSPTHLIKTRGQQVTLRCSPKSGHDTVSWYQQALGQGPQFIFQYYEEEERQRGNFPDRFSGHQFPNYSSELNVNALLLGDSALYLCASSFRFVSYEQYFGPGTRLTVT.

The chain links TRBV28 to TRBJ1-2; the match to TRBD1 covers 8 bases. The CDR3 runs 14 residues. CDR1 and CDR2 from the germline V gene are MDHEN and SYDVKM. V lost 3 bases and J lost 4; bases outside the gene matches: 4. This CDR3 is CASSFRGPTYGYTF. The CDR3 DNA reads TGTGCCAGCAGTTTCAGGGGGCCGACCTATGGCTACACCTTC.

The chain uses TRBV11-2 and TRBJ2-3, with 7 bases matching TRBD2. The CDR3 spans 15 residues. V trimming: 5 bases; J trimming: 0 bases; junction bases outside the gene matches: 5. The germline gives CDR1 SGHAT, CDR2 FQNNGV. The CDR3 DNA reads TGTGCCAGCAGCCCCGGTAGCGGGAGCACAGATACGCAGTATTTT. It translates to CASSPGSGSTDTQYF.

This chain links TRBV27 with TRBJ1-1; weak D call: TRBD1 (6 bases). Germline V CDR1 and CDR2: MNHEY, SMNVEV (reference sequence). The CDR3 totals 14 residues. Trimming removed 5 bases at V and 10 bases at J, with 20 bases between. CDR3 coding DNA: TGTGCCAGCAGTAAAGAGAGGACAGTTCCTGCAGCTTTCTTT. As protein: CASSKERTVPAAFF.

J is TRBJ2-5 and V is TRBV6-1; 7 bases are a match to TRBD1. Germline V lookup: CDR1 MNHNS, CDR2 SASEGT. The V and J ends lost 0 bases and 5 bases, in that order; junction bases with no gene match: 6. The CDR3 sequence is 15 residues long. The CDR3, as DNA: TGTGCCAGCAGTGAAGCCCAGACAGGGTGGGAGACCCAGTACTTC. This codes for CASSEAQTGWETQYF.

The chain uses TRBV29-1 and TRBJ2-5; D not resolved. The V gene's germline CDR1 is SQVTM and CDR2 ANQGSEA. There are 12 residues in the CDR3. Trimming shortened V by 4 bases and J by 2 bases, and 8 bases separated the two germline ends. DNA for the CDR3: TGCAGCGTTGGTCGGTCACAAGAGACCCAGTACTTC. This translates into CSVGRSQETQYF.

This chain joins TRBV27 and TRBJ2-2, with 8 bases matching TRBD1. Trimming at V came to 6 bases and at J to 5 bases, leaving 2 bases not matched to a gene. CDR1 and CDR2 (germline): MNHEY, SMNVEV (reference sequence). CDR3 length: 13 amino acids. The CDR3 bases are TGTGCCAGCAGACGGACAGGGACCGGGGAGCTGTTTTTT. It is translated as CASRRTGTGELFF.

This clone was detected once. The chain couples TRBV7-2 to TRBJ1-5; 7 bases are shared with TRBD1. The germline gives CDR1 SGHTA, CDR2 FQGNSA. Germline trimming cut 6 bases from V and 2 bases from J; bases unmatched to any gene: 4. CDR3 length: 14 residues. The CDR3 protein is CASSRGQGNQPQHF. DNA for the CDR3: TGTGCCAGCAGTCGCGGACAGGGCAATCAGCCCCAGCATTTT.

The CDR3, as DNA: TGTGCCAGCAGCCATGCTAGCGGGGGCCACACCGGGGAGCTGTTTTTT. Protein sequence: CASSHASGGHTGELFF. This rearrangement joins TRBV11-2 to TRBJ2-2; 10 nucleotides line up with TRBD2. Germline CDR1 is SGHAT and CDR2 is FQNNGV. The CDR3 runs to 16 residues. Losses at the gene ends were 5 bases for V and 3 bases for J; bases not matched to a gene: 6. Using reference TRBV11-2 and TRBJ2-2 for the parts outside the CDR3, the full variable domain is EAGVAQSPRYKIIEKRQSVAFWCNPISGHATLYWYQQILGQGPKLLIQFQNNGVVDDSQLPKDRFSAERLKGVDSTLKIQPAKLEDSAVYLCASSHASGGHTGELFFGEGSRLTVL.

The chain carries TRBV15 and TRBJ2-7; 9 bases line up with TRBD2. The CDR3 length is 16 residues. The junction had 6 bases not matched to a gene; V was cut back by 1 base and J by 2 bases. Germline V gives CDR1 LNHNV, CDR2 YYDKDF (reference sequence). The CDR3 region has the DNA TGTGCCACCAGCAGAGGGGCAGCGGGGGGAGCCTACGAGCAGTACTTC. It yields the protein CATSRGAAGGAYEQYF.

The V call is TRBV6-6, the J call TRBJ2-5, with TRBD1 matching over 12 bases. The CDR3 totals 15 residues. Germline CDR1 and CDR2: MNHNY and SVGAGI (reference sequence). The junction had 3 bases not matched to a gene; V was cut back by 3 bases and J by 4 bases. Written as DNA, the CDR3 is TGTGCCAGCAGTTATCGGGACAGGGGGCGAGAGACCCAGTACTTC. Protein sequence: CASSYRDRGRETQYF.

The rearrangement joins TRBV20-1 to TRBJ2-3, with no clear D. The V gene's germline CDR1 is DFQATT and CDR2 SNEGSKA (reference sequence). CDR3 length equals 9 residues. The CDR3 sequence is CALKDTQYF. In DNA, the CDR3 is TGCGCCCTAAAGGATACGCAGTATTTT.

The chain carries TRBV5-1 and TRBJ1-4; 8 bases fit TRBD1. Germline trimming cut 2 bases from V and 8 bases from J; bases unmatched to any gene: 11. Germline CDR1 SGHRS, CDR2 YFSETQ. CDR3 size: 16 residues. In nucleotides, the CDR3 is TGCGCCAGCAGCTTAAGACAGGGGTCCCCCGGGGAAAAACTGTTTTTT. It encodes CASSLRQGSPGEKLFF. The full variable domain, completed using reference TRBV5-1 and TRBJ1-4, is KAGVTQTPRYLIKTRGQQVTLSCSPISGHRSVSWYQQTPGQGLQFLFEYFSETQRNKGNFPGRFSGRQFSNSRSEMNVSTLELGDSALYLCASSLRQGSPGEKLFFGSGTQLSVL.

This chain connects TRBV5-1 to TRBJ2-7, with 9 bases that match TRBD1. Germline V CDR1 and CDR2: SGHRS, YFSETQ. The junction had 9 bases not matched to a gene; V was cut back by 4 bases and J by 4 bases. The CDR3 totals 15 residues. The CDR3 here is CASSRGTGIIYEQYF. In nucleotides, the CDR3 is TGCGCCAGCAGCCGCGGGACAGGGATTATTTACGAGCAGTACTTC.

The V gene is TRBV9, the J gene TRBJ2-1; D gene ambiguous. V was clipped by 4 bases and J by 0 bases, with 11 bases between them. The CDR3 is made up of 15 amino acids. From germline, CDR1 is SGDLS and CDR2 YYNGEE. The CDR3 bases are TGTGCCAGCAGCCCACCCGGGTTCTCCTACAATGAGCAGTTCTTC. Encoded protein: CASSPPGFSYNEQFF.

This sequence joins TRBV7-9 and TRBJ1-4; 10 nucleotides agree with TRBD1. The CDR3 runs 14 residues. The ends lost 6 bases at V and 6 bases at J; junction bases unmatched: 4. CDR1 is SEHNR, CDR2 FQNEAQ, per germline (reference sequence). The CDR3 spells CASSWTGGHEKLFF. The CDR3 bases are TGTGCCAGCAGTTGGACAGGGGGGCATGAAAAACTGTTTTTT.

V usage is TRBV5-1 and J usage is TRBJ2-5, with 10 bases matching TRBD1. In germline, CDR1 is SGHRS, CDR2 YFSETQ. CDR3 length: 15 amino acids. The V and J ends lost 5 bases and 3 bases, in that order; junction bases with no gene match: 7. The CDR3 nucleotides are TGCGCCAGCAGAAGATCCGGGACAGGGGAAGAGACCCAGTACTTC. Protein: CASRRSGTGEETQYF.

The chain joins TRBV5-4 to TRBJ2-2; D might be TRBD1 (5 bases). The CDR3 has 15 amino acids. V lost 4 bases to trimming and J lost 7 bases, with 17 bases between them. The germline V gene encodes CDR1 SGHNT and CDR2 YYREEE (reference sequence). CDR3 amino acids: CASSGVKGQSGELFF. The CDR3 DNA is TGTGCCAGCAGCGGGGTTAAGGGGCAAAGCGGGGAGCTGTTTTTT. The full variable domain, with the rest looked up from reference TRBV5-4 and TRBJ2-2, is ETGVTQSPTHLIKTRGQQVTLRCSSQSGHNTVSWYQQALGQGPQFIFQYYREEENGRGNFPPRFSGLQFPNYSSELNVNALELDDSALYLCASSGVKGQSGELFFGEGSRLTVL.

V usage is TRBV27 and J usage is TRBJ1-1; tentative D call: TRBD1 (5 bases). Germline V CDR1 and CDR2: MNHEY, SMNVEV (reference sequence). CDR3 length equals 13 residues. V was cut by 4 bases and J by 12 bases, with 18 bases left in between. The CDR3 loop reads CASSYIRDLNPFF. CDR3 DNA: TGTGCCAGCAGTTATATCCGGGACTTAAACCCTTTCTTT.

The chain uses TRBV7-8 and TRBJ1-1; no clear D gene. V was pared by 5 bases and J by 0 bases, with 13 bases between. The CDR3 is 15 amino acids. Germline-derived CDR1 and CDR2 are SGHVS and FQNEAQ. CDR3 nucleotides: TGTGCCAGCAGCCCCCCATCGGGGATGAACACTGAAGCTTTCTTT. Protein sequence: CASSPPSGMNTEAFF. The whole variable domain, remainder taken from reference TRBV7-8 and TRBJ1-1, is GAGVSQSPRYKVAKRGQDVALRCDPISGHVSLFWYQQALGQGPEFLTYFQNEAQLDKSGLPSDRFFAERPEGSVSTLKIQRTQQEDSAVYLCASSPPSGMNTEAFFGQGTRLTVV.

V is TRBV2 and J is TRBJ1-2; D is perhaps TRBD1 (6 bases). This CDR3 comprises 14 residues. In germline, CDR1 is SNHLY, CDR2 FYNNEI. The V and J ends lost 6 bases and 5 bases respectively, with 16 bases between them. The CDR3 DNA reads TGTGCCAGCAGGGGCAGGGGTTTTTTATATGGCTACACCTTC. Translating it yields CASRGRGFLYGYTF.

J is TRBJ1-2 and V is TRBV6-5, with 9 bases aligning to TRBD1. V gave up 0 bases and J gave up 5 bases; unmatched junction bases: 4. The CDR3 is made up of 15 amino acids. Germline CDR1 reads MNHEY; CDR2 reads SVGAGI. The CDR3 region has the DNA TGTGCCAGCAGTTACTCGGGACAGGGCGGATATGGCTACACCTTC. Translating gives CASSYSGQGGYGYTF.

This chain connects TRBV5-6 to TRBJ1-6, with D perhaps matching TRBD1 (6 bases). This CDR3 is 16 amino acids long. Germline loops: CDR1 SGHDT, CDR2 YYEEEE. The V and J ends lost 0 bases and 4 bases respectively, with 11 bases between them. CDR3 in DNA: TGTGCCAGCAGCTTGGCCGGACAGAGTTATAATTCACCCCTCCACTTT. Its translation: CASSLAGQSYNSPLHF.